This T cell receptor (beta chain) was recovered during a study of patients and donors after allogeneic stem cell transplantation. The CDR3 has 15 residues. V shed 6 bases and J 0 bases; nucleotides not matched to a gene: 4. Germline V gives CDR1 MNHNS, CDR2 SASEGT. TCRdb itself ran the RT-PCR reads through MiXCR, one entry per CDR3 protein. This table holds approximately 60,000 distinct CDR3 sequences, approximately 12% found once. This clonotype has just a few counts. The sequencing sample was made of blood, either unsorted or a sorted T cell fraction (not recorded which). This sequence originates from a human donor who was either an allogeneic HSCT recipient or a stem cell or donor lymphocyte infusion donor (not recorded which). It is not recorded whose cells these are; they may come from a transplant donor. J is TRBJ2-1 and V is TRBV6-1, with 8 bases aligning to TRBD1. The CDR3 DNA sequence: TGTGCCAGCAGGCCCGACAGGGGCTCCTACAATGAGCAGTTCTTC. Encoded protein: CASRPDRGSYNEQFF.